The 11 T cell receptor beta chains below all came from one sample that was sequenced in a study of spatial heterogeneity in lung cancer. Study-level results: Tumor mutation counts were tracked by expanded intratumoral alpha and beta TCR counts.

These TCRs' antigens remain unknown. Stated time point: sample taken at primary tumor resection. Each CDR3 protein is one row after TCRdb ran MiXCR on the 5' RACE reads. Found here are about 2,800 distinct CDR3 sequences, under 14% of them singletons; the top ten hold about 12%. This specimen consisted of lung tumor tissue, obtained at surgery. The source is a male donor with early-stage non-small cell lung cancer.

By share, this clonotype counts as medium-sized. In a library made to pick up alpha chains, this beta chain is a stray read with a size that means little. The chain uses TRBV27 and TRBJ2-3; the D gene could be TRBD1 or TRBD2 (5 bases each). Trimming stripped 3 bases from V and 6 bases from J, with 16 bases between. Germline CDR1 MNHEY, CDR2 SMNVEV (reference sequence). This CDR3 is built from 15 residues. The CDR3 sequence: CASSFRDVSSDTQYF. The CDR3 nucleotides are TGTGCCAGCAGTTTCAGGGACGTCTCGTCGGATACGCAGTATTTT.

Within the sample, this clonotype is medium-sized. This beta chain is off target for a library built for alpha chains, so its abundance means little. The V call is TRBV4-2, the J call TRBJ1-4, with 11 positions matching TRBD1. This CDR3 is built from 19 residues. Per the germline V gene, CDR1 is LGHNA and CDR2 is YNFKEQ. With V trimmed by 0 bases and J by 8 bases, 14 bases remained unmatched. CDR3 DNA sequence: TGTGCCAGCAGCCAAGATGGTGGGACAGGGGGTACTTTTTACGAAAAACTGTTTTTT. It codes for CASSQDGGTGGTFYEKLFF.

The table lists this clonotype with many counts. A library prepared for alpha chains yielded this beta chain as an off-target read; its size is of little meaning. This chain uses TRBV4-2 with TRBJ2-7; 8 nucleotides match TRBD2. Germline CDR1 LGHNA, CDR2 YNFKEQ. With 1 base clipped from V and 3 bases from J, the junction kept 8 bases outside the gene matches. The CDR3 has 16 amino acids. The CDR3 coding sequence is TGTGCCAGCAGCCAAGTACTGGGAACTAGCGGCTACGAGCAGTACTTC. It encodes CASSQVLGTSGYEQYF.

This clonotype is medium-sized in the sample. One end of the junction does not line up with germline, which may come from a read error. Found in a library prepared for alpha chains, this beta chain is an off-target read, and its abundance has little meaning. The gene calls are TRBV28 and TRBJ2-7, with 7 bases lining up with TRBD1. This CDR3 is 11 amino acids long. Germline V gives CDR1 MDHEN, CDR2 SYDVKM. CDR3 residues: CASSSPPQGHF. In DNA, the CDR3 is TGTGCCAGCAGTTCCCCCCCACAGGGGCACTTC.

The sample holds many counts of this clonotype. Little can be read into the size of this beta chain, an off-target read in a library designed for alpha chains. V gene TRBV6-5 combines with J gene TRBJ2-5; D possibly corresponds to TRBD2 (6 bases). The germline V gene encodes CDR1 MNHEY and CDR2 SVGAGI. V dropped 0 bases and J dropped 9 bases, with 20 bases sitting between them. There are 16 residues in the CDR3. CDR3 coding DNA: TGTGCCAGCAGTTACTCCTCGGGACTCGCGATGACGCCCCAGTACTTC. It encodes CASSYSSGLAMTPQYF.

Relative to its sample, this clonotype is medium-sized. This beta chain turned up in a library designed for alpha chains; as an off-target read, its abundance says little. This chain joins TRBV29-1 and TRBJ2-5, with D possibly matching TRBD2 (6 bases). In germline, CDR1 is SQVTM, CDR2 ANQGSEA. V was trimmed by 6 bases and J by 1 base, leaving 15 bases between them. The CDR3 is 14 amino acids. The DNA of the CDR3 is TGCAGCGTCCTCGGAGCGCGGGGCCAAGAGACCCAGTACTTC. Protein sequence: CSVLGARGQETQYF.

This clonotype was counted only a few times. This beta chain was picked up by a library intended for alpha chains and is off target, so its count carries little meaning. The chain recombines TRBV19 with TRBJ2-1, with TRBD2 matching 7 bases. V was pared by 7 bases and J by 4 bases, with 4 bases of the junction left unmatched. Germline CDR1 LNHDA, CDR2 SQIVND (reference sequence). CDR3 length: 13 residues. The CDR3 spells CASTTSRYNEQFF. The CDR3 DNA sequence: TGTGCCAGTACGACTAGCAGATACAATGAGCAGTTCTTC.

In its sample, this clonotype ranks as medium-sized. Because the library targeted alpha chains, this beta chain is an off-target read whose size means little. The gene calls are TRBV7-2 and TRBJ2-1, with D possibly being TRBD1 (6 bases). With 1 base removed from V and 3 bases from J, the gap between germline ends came to 10 bases. Germline V gene lookup returns CDR1 SGHTA and CDR2 FQGNSA. This CDR3 has 15 amino acids. The CDR3 DNA reads as TGTGCCAGCAGCTTAGATAGGGGGAACTACAATGAGCAGTTCTTC. It is translated as CASSLDRGNYNEQFF.

Within the sample, this clonotype is medium-sized. The library was prepared for alpha chains; this beta chain is a stray read, so its frequency means little. The V gene is TRBV18, the J gene TRBJ1-5; TRBD1 aligns across 8 bases. Germline V gene data show CDR1 as KGHSH and CDR2 as LQKENI. CDR3 length equals 19 residues. V gave up 6 bases and J gave up 0 bases; unmatched junction bases: 16. DNA of the CDR3: TGTGCCAGCTCCCAAAATACACCCAGACAGGGGTATAGCAATCAGCCCCAGCATTTT. This sequence encodes CASSQNTPRQGYSNQPQHF.

By share, this clonotype counts as medium-sized (0.01 to 0.1%). Since it is a stray read in a library aimed at alpha chains, this beta chain has a size that is not meaningful. The rearrangement joins TRBV12-3 or TRBV12-4 to TRBJ2-1; TRBD1 matches at 10 bases. J lost 7 bases, V lost 1 base, and 4 bases had no gene match. The CDR3 contains 15 residues. The DNA for the CDR3 is TGTGCCAGCAGTTTAGGACAGGGGGCGGGGAATGAGCAGTTCTTC. Translation: CASSLGQGAGNEQFF.

By sample share, this clonotype is medium-sized (0.01 to 0.1%). In a library made to pick up alpha chains, this beta chain is a stray read with a size that means little. The chain joins TRBV16 to TRBJ2-6; D is unresolved. V was clipped by 1 base and J by 1 base, with 5 bases between them. The CDR3 covers 15 residues. Germline lookup yields CDR1 KGHSY and CDR2 FQNENV. The CDR3 loop reads CASSQLGSGANVLTF. The DNA of the CDR3 is TGTGCCAGCAGCCAATTGGGATCTGGGGCCAACGTCCTGACTTTC.